The source of this T cell receptor beta chain is a study of tissue T cells after allogeneic stem cell transplantation (dated 2022 in TCRdb). The study in broad terms: Over an approximately three-year period, seven or eight adult allo-HCT recipients with steroid-refractory GVHD were prospectively enrolled in a research-autopsy study. The human arm was a prospective observational study without blinding or randomization. Using research autopsies of patients with and without GVHD, plus mouse models of GVHD, the study profiled TCR beta repertoires across many tissues. In viably preserved blood and marrow, CD3+ T cells were flow-sorted if cell numbers allowed, whereas smaller samples went directly to DNA extraction. All GVHD patients had gastrointestinal GVHD and received several lines of GVHD-directed therapy; five or six also had skin involvement. Five GVHD patients had pre-transplant PBMCs available, and those PBMCs were of recipient origin. Every GVHD patient received a graft from a donor; a handful of grafts were unmodified and three were CD34-selected to deplete T cells. Results the study describes overall, beyond this receptor: Only a few T cell clones appeared in more than one patient, yet motif-based clustering showed tissue-specific repertoire signatures that were shared between patients. The patient cohort was small and varied clinically, and sampling depth was recognized as a limitation. Which tissue TCRs were alloreactive or antigen-specific was not determined in the study, and some of the clones might have been host cells that persisted. In both patients and mice, only a limited portion of the TCR repertoire detected in tissues was captured by blood and spleen T cells. Within patients, how anatomically similar the tissues were was a key factor in shaping TCR repertoire composition, regardless of disease or transplant status.

From the germline V gene, CDR1 is MGHRA and CDR2 is YSYEKL. The CDR3, cysteine through phenylalanine, is 14 amino acids long. CDR3 DNA only is kept here, 42 bases in frame from base 1. Trimming leaves V shorter by 5 bases and J shorter by 6 bases, with the junction holding 5 bases beyond the gene matches. Receptors were amplified or captured by the immunoSEQ multiplex PCR assay. TCRbeta CDR3 sequencing was performed at survey depth by Adaptive Biotechnologies, and CDR3 sequences, V/J genes, productive frequency and template counts were reported. TCR beta CDR3 regions were amplified from genomic DNA instead of RNA. Regarding the original processing steps: Jensen-Shannon divergence was used to quantify pairwise repertoire overlap between tissues, with a value of 1 meaning complete divergence and a value of 0 meaning identical repertoires. Tissues were grouped by single-linkage agglomerative hierarchical clustering of pairwise JSD values, and the clustering results were shown as dendrograms. All patient samples were analyzed with GLIPH2 using simulation_depth 1000, kmer_min_depth 3 and cdr3_length_cutoff 8, and only groups containing more than two unique CDR3s were kept. A standardized tissue-overlap score extrapolated Jaccard GLIPH-group overlap across patients to a standard repertoire size of 1000 clones. To look at how diversity was associated with clinical or experimental variables, linear mixed-effect models were used, with tissue treated as a fixed effect and individual treated as a random effect. TCRdb provides this immuneACCESS table in a form limited to in-frame rearrangements. Some clones are lacking; in checked studies, under half of them reflect an unresolved V gene, and why the rest are absent is not known. V and J calls and clone size follow that table, whereas D and trimming were derived from the DNA. In this sample the table shows tens of thousands of clones, 80% to 95% of which occur a single time. The ten most abundant clones make up roughly 3.8% of the sample.

The intended sense of this specimen's time point label: recipient (host-origin) PBMCs collected before allo-HCT. In regard to this clone: It lacks a known antigen. The input lacks base qualities; no much larger clone sits a single base away.

The receptor was derived from a woman aged 35-75 years who later had graft-versus-host disease after an allogeneic stem cell transplant. Sample: blood, taken before transplantation. The V and J genes are TRBV4-1 and TRBJ2-4; a stretch of 9 junction bases matches TRBD1. CDR3 loop: CASSSGTGTNIQYF. The DNA is TGCGCCAGCAGCTCTGGGACAGGGACAAACATTCAGTACTTC.